These 22 T cell receptor beta chains were sequenced from one sample in a study of Graves' ophthalmopathy and Graves' hyperthyroidism. The authors amplified TCR beta CDR3 regions from RNA transcripts. Second-round multiplex PCR followed a first-round RT-PCR using HTBI primers. MiXCR, run by TCRdb on the multiplex PCR reads, gives a single entry per CDR3 protein. Of roughly 220,000 distinct CDR3 sequences in the sample, around 42% were seen once. The sequencing input was peripheral blood. These TCRs come from an adult man with Graves' ophthalmopathy.

The V and J genes are TRBV3-1 and TRBJ2-5, with a possible D match to TRBD1 (6 bases). The length of the CDR3 is 13 residues. V lost 6 bases to trimming and J lost 2 bases, with 10 bases between them. Germline values: CDR1 LGHDT, CDR2 YNNKEL (reference sequence). CDR3 DNA: TGTGCCAGCAGTTGGACAGTTCAAGAGACCCAGTACTTC. Translation: CASSWTVQETQYF.

This clonotype came up a few times. The genes are TRBV29-1 and TRBJ2-7; TRBD1 matches at 11 bases. J gave up 7 bases and V 4 bases, and 9 bases lay outside the gene matches. From germline, CDR1 is SQVTM and CDR2 ANQGSEA. The CDR3 has 14 amino acids. DNA for the CDR3: TGCAGCGTTGCCCACGGGACAGGGGGTTTAGAGCAGTACTTC. Translated: CSVAHGTGGLEQYF.

The chain is built from TRBV12-3 or TRBV12-4 and TRBJ1-2; the D is unclear. The CDR3 has 15 amino acids. V was shortened by 2 bases and J by 4 bases, with 14 bases between the two germline ends. DNA of the CDR3: TGTGCCAGCAGTTTAATCTGGGATAGCCTCTATGGCTACACCTTC. Amino acid sequence: CASSLIWDSLYGYTF.

This chain uses TRBV7-9 with TRBJ1-4; the D is unclear. Trimming shortened V by 7 bases and J by 7 bases, and 10 bases separated the two germline ends. Germline V gives CDR1 SEHNR, CDR2 FQNEAQ (reference sequence). This CDR3 has 12 residues. CDR3 bases: TGTGCCAGCAACCACGGCGTTGAAAAACTGTTTTTT. Residues: CASNHGVEKLFF.

The chain carries TRBV20-1 and TRBJ1-5; weak D call: TRBD1 (6 bases). Germline CDR1 reads DFQATT; CDR2 reads SNEGSKA (reference sequence). The CDR3 loop spans 13 amino acids. Trimming stripped 3 bases from V and 7 bases from J, with 13 bases between. The CDR3 DNA reads TGCAGTGCTAGTGAGAGGGGGAACCAGCCCCAGCATTTT. Amino acids: CSASERGNQPQHF.

This clonotype was seen a few times. The chain uses TRBV16 and TRBJ1-4; a possible D gene is TRBD1 (6 bases). This CDR3 is 15 amino acids long. Germline CDR1 reads KGHSY; CDR2 reads FQNENV. Trimming pared 4 bases from V and 3 bases from J, leaving 12 bases between. Here the CDR3 DNA reads TGTGCCAGCAGCCTAACAGGGAGGCCTAATGAAAAACTGTTTTTT. Protein sequence: CASSLTGRPNEKLFF.

The chain recombines TRBV24-1 with TRBJ2-5; 14 bases fit TRBD2. The CDR3 has 17 amino acids. The germline V gene has CDR1 KGHDR and CDR2 SFDVKD. The junction had 1 base not matched to a gene; V was cut back by 0 bases and J by 2 bases. The CDR3 nucleotides are TGTGCCACCAGTGATTTGGGGACTAGCGGGGGACAAGAGACCCAGTACTTC. Translated: CATSDLGTSGGQETQYF.

This clonotype was counted a few times. This rearrangement joins TRBV5-6 to TRBJ1-2; 9 bases map to TRBD1. The germline V gene has CDR1 SGHDT and CDR2 YYEEEE. The J segment lost 4 bases and the V segment lost 3 bases, leaving 7 bases of the junction unmatched. This CDR3 contains 15 residues. CDR3 sequence reads: CASSSYRGLSYGYTF. CDR3 in DNA: TGTGCCAGCAGCTCCTACAGGGGGCTGAGCTATGGCTACACCTTC.

In its sample, this clonotype was seen many times. The CDR3 here is CSVTLMAGQGAFF. CDR3 nucleotide sequence: TGCAGCGTCACATTGATGGCGGGACAGGGGGCTTTCTTT. The rearrangement joins TRBV29-1 to TRBJ1-1; TRBD1 matches at 10 bases. V shed 6 bases, J shed 11 bases, and the junction held 12 bases outside the gene matches. Germline V gene data show CDR1 as SQVTM and CDR2 as ANQGSEA. CDR3 length: 13 residues.

The V and J genes are TRBV20-1 and TRBJ2-7; TRBD2 agrees at 11 bases. This CDR3 spans 14 amino acids. V dropped 6 bases and J dropped 0; count of bases not matched to a gene: 4. Germline V gives CDR1 DFQATT, CDR2 SNEGSKA (reference sequence). The CDR3 protein is CSAPSGGSSYEQYF. CDR3 nucleotide sequence: TGCAGTGCCCCTAGCGGGGGGAGCTCCTACGAGCAGTACTTC.

The chain combines TRBV9 with TRBJ2-2, with 15 bases identical to TRBD2. Germline CDR1 is SGDLS and CDR2 is YYNGEE. The CDR3 covers 19 residues. With 4 bases clipped from V and 6 bases from J, the junction kept 13 bases outside the gene matches. The CDR3 DNA reads as TGTGCCAGCAGCTCTCGAGGGGGGACTAGCGGGAGGTCAGCCGGGGAGCTGTTTTTT. This sequence encodes CASSSRGGTSGRSAGELFF.

The rearrangement joins TRBV7-9 to TRBJ1-1, with D hard to call. Deletions cut 0 bases from V and 6 bases from J, with 11 bases between. The germline V gene encodes CDR1 SEHNR and CDR2 FQNEAQ (reference sequence). This CDR3 is 14 amino acids long. The CDR3 DNA follows: TGTGCCAGCAGCTTAGCTCTAGGGCGTCCTGAAGCTTTCTTT. Protein sequence: CASSLALGRPEAFF.

The chain is built from TRBV7-2 and TRBJ2-5; 13 bases fit TRBD2. Trimming took 5 bases from V and 5 from J; bases not matched to a gene: 8. This CDR3 is 16 amino acids long. CDR1 is SGHTA, CDR2 FQGNSA, per germline. The CDR3 DNA reads TGTGCCAGCAGCGAAACTAGCGGGGGGGCCGGCGAGACCCAGTACTTC. It yields the protein CASSETSGGAGETQYF.

V and J are TRBV19 and TRBJ1-1, with TRBD1 matching over 7 bases. V was clipped by 7 bases and J by 11 bases; unmatched bases: 13. The germline V gene encodes CDR1 LNHDA and CDR2 SQIVND (reference sequence). CDR3 length: 13 residues. CDR3 loop: CASTQLQGHGAFF. The CDR3 DNA reads as TGTGCCAGTACACAGCTACAGGGGCACGGGGCTTTCTTT.

This clonotype has a handful of counts. The V call is TRBV20-1, the J call TRBJ2-6; tentative D call: TRBD2 (6 bases). The CDR3 contains 16 residues. Trimming removed 0 bases at V and 1 base at J, with 10 bases between. Germline V CDR1 and CDR2: DFQATT, SNEGSKA (reference sequence). CDR3 protein: CSARDHGGSGANVLTF. For the CDR3, the DNA is TGCAGTGCTAGAGATCATGGAGGGTCTGGGGCCAACGTCCTGACTTTC.

This clonotype was seen a handful of times. V is TRBV19 and J is TRBJ2-2; D possibly corresponds to TRBD1 (7 bases). V was pared by 6 bases and J by 3 bases, with 11 bases between. CDR1 and CDR2 (germline): LNHDA, SQIVND (reference sequence). The CDR3 spans 14 residues. CDR3 in amino acids: CASRDRRDTGELFF. Written as DNA, the CDR3 is TGTGCCAGTAGGGACAGGAGGGACACCGGGGAGCTGTTTTTT.

This chain links TRBV9 with TRBJ1-1, with D possibly matching TRBD1 (6 bases). Trimming removed 0 bases at V and 5 bases at J, with 8 bases between. Per germline, CDR1 SGDLS and CDR2 YYNGEE. The CDR3 has 13 residues. The CDR3 DNA reads as TGTGCCAGCAGCGTAGCTAGGGGGACTGAAGCTTTCTTT. Translated: CASSVARGTEAFF.

This clonotype was counted only a few times. The chain carries TRBV7-9 and TRBJ1-4, with 7 bases fitting TRBD1. CDR3 length: 14 residues. Per germline, CDR1 SEHNR and CDR2 FQNEAQ (reference sequence). With 4 bases clipped from V and 5 bases from J, the junction kept 4 bases outside the gene matches. The CDR3 is CASSSGQINEKLFF. CDR3 nucleotide sequence: TGTGCCAGCAGCTCGGGACAGATAAATGAAAAACTGTTTTTT.

In its sample, this clonotype was seen many times. The J gene is TRBJ1-1, the V gene TRBV29-1; unclear D gene. The CDR3 consists of 14 residues. Looked up from germline, CDR1 is SQVTM and CDR2 is ANQGSEA. V lost 3 bases to trimming and J lost 0 bases, with 11 bases between them. The CDR3 DNA is TGCAGCGTTGATGACGTGATGATGAACACTGAAGCTTTCTTT. Translating gives CSVDDVMMNTEAFF. Drawing the rest from reference TRBV29-1 and TRBJ1-1, the complete variable domain is SAVISQKPSRDICQRGTSLTIQCQVDSQVTMMFWYRQQPGQSLTLIATANQGSEATYESGFVIDKFPISRPNLTFSTLTVSNMSPEDSSIYLCSVDDVMMNTEAFFGQGTRLTVV.

This clonotype showed up just a few times. The V call is TRBV20-1, the J call TRBJ1-1; 8 nucleotides agree with TRBD1. CDR1 is DFQATT, CDR2 SNEGSKA, per germline (reference sequence). The CDR3 consists of 14 residues. The trim removed 2 bases at V and 1 base at J, leaving 3 bases unmatched. CDR3 amino acids: CSARRTGTNTEAFF. The CDR3 nucleotides read TGCAGTGCTAGACGGACAGGGACGAACACTGAAGCTTTCTTT.

The chain employs TRBV7-9 and TRBJ2-7, with a weak D call TRBD1 (6 bases). V gave up 6 bases and J gave up 4 bases, with 16 bases separating them. Germline CDR1 SEHNR, CDR2 FQNEAQ (reference sequence). The CDR3 runs to 14 residues. As DNA, the CDR3 is TGTGCCAGCAGTTACCGGGACACACCTTACGAGCAGTACTTC. Translating gives CASSYRDTPYEQYF.

This clonotype turned up a few times. The chain employs TRBV9 and TRBJ1-1; D remains unclear. Germline values: CDR1 SGDLS, CDR2 YYNGEE. V lost 4 bases and J lost 4, with 11 bases in between. The CDR3 totals 13 residues. CDR3 in DNA: TGTGCCAGCAGCATAAGAGCGGCCACTGAAGCTTTCTTT. It codes for CASSIRAATEAFF.